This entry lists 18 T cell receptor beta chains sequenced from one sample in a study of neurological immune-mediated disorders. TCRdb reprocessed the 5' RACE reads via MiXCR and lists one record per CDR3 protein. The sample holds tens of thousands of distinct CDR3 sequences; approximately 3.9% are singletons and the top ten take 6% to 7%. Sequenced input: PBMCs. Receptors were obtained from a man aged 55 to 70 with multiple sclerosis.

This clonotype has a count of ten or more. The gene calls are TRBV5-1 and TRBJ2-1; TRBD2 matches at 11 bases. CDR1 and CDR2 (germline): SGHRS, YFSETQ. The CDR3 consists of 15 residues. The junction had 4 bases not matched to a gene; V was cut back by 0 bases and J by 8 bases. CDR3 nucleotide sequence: TGCGCCAGCAGCTTGGGACTAGCGGGATTTGATGAGCAGTTCTTC. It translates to CASSLGLAGFDEQFF.

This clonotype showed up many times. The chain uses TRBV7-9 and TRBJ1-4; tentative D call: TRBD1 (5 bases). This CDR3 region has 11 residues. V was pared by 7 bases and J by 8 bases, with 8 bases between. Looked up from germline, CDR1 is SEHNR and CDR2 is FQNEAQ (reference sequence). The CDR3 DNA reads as TGTGCCAGCACAGGGACGGAAAAACTGTTTTTT. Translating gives CASTGTEKLFF.

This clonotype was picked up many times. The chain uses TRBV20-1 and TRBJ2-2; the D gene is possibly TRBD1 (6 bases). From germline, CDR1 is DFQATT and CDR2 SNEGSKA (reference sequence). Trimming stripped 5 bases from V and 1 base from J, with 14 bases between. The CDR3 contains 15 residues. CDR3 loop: CSAQSGQMNTGELFF. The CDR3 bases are TGCAGTGCTCAATCTGGACAGATGAACACCGGGGAGCTGTTTTTT.

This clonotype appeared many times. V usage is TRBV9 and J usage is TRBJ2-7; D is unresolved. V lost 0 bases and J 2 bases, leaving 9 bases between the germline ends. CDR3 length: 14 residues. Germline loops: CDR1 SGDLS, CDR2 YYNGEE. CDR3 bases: TGTGCCAGCAGCGTAGGGCAGGCTACCTACGAGCAGTACTTC. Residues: CASSVGQATYEQYF.

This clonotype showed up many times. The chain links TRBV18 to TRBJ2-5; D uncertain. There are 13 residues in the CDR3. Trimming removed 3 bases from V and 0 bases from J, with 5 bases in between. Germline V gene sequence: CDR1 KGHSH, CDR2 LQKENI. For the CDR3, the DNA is TGTGCCAGCTCACCGCTGGACCAAGAGACCCAGTACTTC. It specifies CASSPLDQETQYF.

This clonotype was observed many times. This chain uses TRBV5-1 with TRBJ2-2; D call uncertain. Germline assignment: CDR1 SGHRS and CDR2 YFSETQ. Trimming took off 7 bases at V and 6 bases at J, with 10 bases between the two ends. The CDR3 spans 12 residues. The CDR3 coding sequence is TGCGCCAGCGGGATGGGCGCCGGGGAGCTGTTTTTT. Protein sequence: CASGMGAGELFF.

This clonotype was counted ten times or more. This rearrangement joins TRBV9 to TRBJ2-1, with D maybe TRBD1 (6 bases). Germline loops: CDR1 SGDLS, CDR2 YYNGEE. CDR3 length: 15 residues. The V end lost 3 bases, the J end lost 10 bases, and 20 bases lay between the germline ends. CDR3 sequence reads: CASSEAPDSTLEQFF. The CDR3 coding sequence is TGTGCCAGCAGCGAGGCCCCGGACAGTACCCTAGAGCAGTTCTTC.

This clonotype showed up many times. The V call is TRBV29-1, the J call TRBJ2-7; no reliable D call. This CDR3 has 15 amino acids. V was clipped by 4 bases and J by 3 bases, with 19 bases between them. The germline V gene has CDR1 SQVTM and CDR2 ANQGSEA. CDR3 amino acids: CSVGAVEASGYEQYF. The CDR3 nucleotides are TGCAGCGTTGGAGCTGTAGAAGCTTCGGGCTACGAGCAGTACTTC.

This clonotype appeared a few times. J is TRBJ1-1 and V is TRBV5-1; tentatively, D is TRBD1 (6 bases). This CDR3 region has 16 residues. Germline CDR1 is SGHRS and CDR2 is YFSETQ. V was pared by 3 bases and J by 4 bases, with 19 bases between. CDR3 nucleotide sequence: TGCGCCAGCAGCTCCTCCAGGACAGTTATTGCCACTGAAGCTTTCTTT. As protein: CASSSSRTVIATEAFF.

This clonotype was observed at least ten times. The CDR3 loop reads CASSRGWQGGVDTQYF. CDR3 bases: TGTGCCAGCTCTCGGGGATGGCAGGGGGGTGTAGATACGCAGTATTTT. J is TRBJ2-3 and V is TRBV3-1; maybe TRBD1 (7 bases). CDR3 length equals 16 residues. Looked up from germline, CDR1 is LGHDT and CDR2 is YNNKEL (reference sequence). V was cut by 8 bases and J by 5 bases, with 23 bases left in between.

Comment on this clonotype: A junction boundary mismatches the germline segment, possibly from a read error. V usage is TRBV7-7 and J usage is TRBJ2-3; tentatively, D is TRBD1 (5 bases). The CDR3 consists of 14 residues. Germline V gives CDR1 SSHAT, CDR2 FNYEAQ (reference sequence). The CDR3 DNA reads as TGTGCCAGCAGCTTATCCCGCGTCACAGGTACGCAGTATTTT. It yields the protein CASSLSRVTGTQYF.

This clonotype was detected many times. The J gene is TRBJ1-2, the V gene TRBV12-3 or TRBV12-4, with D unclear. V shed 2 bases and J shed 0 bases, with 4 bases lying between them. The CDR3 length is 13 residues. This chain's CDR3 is CASSLNANYGYTF. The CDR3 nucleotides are TGTGCCAGCAGTTTAAACGCTAACTATGGCTACACCTTC.

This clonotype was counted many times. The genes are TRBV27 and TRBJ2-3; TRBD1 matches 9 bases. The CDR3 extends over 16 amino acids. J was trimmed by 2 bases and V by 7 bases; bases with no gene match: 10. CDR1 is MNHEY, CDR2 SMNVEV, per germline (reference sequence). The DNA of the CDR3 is TGTGCCAGCAAAACCGACCGGGACAGGGTCACAGATACGCAGTATTTT. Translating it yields CASKTDRDRVTDTQYF.

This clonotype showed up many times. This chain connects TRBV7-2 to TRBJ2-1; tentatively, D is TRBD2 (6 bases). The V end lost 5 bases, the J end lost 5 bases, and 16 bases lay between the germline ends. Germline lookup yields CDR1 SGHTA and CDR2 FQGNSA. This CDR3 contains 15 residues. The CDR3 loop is CASSKTSSIDNEQFF. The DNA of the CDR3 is TGTGCCAGCAGCAAGACTAGTTCCATTGACAATGAGCAGTTCTTC. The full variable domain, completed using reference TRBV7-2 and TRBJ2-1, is GAGVSQSPSNKVTEKGKDVELRCDPISGHTALYWYRQSLGQGLEFLIYFQGNSAPDKSGLPSDRFSAERTGGSVSTLTIQRTQQEDSAVYLCASSKTSSIDNEQFFGPGTRLTVL.

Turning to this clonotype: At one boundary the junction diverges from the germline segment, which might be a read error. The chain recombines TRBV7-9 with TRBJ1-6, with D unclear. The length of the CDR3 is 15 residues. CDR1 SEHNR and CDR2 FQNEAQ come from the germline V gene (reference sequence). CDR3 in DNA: TGTGCCAGCAGTCATTTCGAGAGGAGTAATTCAACCCTCAACTTT. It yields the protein CASSHFERSNSTLNF.

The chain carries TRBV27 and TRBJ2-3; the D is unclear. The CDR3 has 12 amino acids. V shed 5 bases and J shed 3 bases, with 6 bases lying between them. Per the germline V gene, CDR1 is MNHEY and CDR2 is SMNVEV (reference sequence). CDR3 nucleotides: TGTGCCAGCAGTGCCCGGACAGATACGCAGTATTTT. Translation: CASSARTDTQYF.

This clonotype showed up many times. The CDR3 DNA reads TGTGCCAGCAGCCAAGAAGGTGGGCACTCCTACAATGAGCAGTTCTTC. Its translation: CASSQEGGHSYNEQFF. V usage is TRBV4-2 and J usage is TRBJ2-1, with D unresolved. V shed 0 bases and J shed 0 bases, with 9 bases lying between them. The CDR3 is made up of 16 amino acids. Germline CDR1 is LGHNA and CDR2 is YNFKEQ.

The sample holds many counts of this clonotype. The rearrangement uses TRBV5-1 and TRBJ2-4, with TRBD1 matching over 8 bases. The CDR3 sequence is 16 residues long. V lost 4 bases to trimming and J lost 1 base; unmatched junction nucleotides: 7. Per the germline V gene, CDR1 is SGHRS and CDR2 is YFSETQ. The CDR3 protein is CASSLWTGSAKNIQYF. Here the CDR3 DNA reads TGCGCCAGCAGCCTCTGGACAGGGTCGGCCAAAAACATTCAGTACTTC.